This T cell receptor (beta chain) is from a study of blood T cell repertoires in COVID-19. About the research overall: There were acute and convalescent COVID-19 samples, and they came from the United States, Italy and Spain.

The study assigned cohorts using participant-reported clinical history. What the recovered Cohort 3 donors had was two negative PCRs, clearance, or symptom resolution. The length of the CDR3 is 14 residues. CDR1 is SQVTM, CDR2 ANQGSEA, per germline. After removal of 4 bases from V and 8 bases from J, the junction contained 13 bases not matched to a gene. Libraries were prepared by immunoSEQ multiplex PCR; TCRdb keeps only in-frame clonotypes and omits some of them. The table includes approximately 500,000 clones, roughly 90% detected once. This clone was recorded once. The chain is built from TRBV29-1 and TRBJ1-2, with 7 bases matching TRBD1. The specimen was PBMCs or T cells enriched from blood (not recorded which). This sequence was found in a woman aged 40 to 55 who had recovered from COVID-19. The CDR3 DNA reads as TGCAGCGTTGGACAGGGCGTTAGTTCGGAGGGCTACACCTTC. Its protein is CSVGQGVSSEGYTF.